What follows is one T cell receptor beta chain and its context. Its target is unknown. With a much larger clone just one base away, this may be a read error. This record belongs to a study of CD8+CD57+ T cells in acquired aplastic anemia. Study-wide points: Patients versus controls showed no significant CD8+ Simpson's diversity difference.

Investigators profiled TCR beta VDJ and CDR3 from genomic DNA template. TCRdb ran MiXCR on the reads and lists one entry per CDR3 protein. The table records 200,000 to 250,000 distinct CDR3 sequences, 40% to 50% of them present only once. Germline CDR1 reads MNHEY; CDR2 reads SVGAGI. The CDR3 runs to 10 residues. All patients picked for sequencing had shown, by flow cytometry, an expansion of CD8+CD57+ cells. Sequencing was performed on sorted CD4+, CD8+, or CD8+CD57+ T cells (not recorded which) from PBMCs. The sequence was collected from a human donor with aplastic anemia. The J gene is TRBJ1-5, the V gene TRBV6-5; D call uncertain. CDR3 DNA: TGTGCCGGCAGTCTTGGGCCCCAGCATTTT. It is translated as CAGSLGPQHF.